This record covers a single T cell receptor beta chain. The data belong to a study of blood T cell repertoires in COVID-19. Looking at the study overall: Samples taken during acute and convalescent COVID-19 were collected in the United States, Italy and Spain.

Only in-frame clones appear in the TCRdb table, and some are missing; sequencing was by immunoSEQ multiplex PCR. Of some 220,000 clones in the sample, around 85% were seen once. Patients at the Seattle site were enrolled during active infection and followed longitudinally. The origin of this receptor is a middle-aged man with COVID-19, enrolled during active disease. The sample taken for sequencing was peripheral blood.

The chain's CDR3 is CASSYRQGVLYEQYF. The CDR3, as DNA: TGTGCCAGCAGCTACCGACAGGGGGTACTTTACGAGCAGTACTTC. The V and J genes are TRBV5-8 and TRBJ2-7, with 9 bases matching TRBD1. Germline V lookup: CDR1 SGHTS, CDR2 YDEGEE. Trimming at V came to 3 bases and at J to 4 bases, leaving 8 bases not matched to a gene. There are 15 residues in the CDR3.